The rows below give T cell receptor beta chains drawn from one sample of a study of blood T cells in healthy people across ages. TCRdb reanalysed the 5' RACE reads using MiXCR and keeps one entry per CDR3 protein. Here the sample spans 580,000 or so distinct CDR3 sequences, under 55% being singletons. Sample: blood. The receptors originated from a man older than 75 in good health. Each CDR3 is given with its conserved first and last residue. Fields, in order: J gene, D gene, clone size, V gene, CDR3 protein, CDR3 DNA. The D gene is left open where the match is weak. Only some rows state a clone size, as once, few, many or a class for expanded clones.

TRBJ2-1 TRBD2 . TRBV7-2 CASSLGREGEQFF TGTGCCAGCAGCCTAGGAAGGGAGGGAGAGCAGTTCTTC
TRBJ2-1 . . TRBV6-4 CASSDSWRGGEQFF TGTGCCAGCAGTGACTCCTGGAGGGGAGGTGAGCAGTTCTTC
TRBJ1-1 . few TRBV14 CASSQVGRFTEAFF TGTGCCAGCAGCCAAGTCGGAAGGTTCACTGAAGCTTTCTTT
TRBJ2-3 TRBD2 . TRBV20-1 CSAGGTRFTDTQYF TGCAGTGCCGGGGGGACCAGGTTCACAGATACGCAGTATTTT
TRBJ2-3 . . TRBV29-1 CSVDFRYTDTQYF TGCAGCGTTGACTTCCGTTACACAGATACGCAGTATTTT
TRBJ1-4 TRBD1 . TRBV7-2 CASTRQGLGEKLFF TGTGCCAGCACCCGACAGGGCCTGGGTGAAAAACTGTTTTTT
TRBJ2-3 TRBD2 . TRBV6-4 CASRPLAGGSDTQYF TGTGCCAGCAGACCACTAGCGGGGGGATCAGATACGCAGTATTTT
TRBJ2-7 TRBD1 few TRBV5-1 CASSLGPGQPYEQYF TGCGCCAGCAGCTTGGGGCCGGGACAGCCCTACGAGCAGTACTTC
TRBJ1-2 TRBD1 many TRBV7-9 CASSLGTGGAGYTF TGTGCCAGCAGCTTAGGGACAGGGGGCGCCGGCTACACCTTC
TRBJ2-1 . . TRBV5-1 CASSPLSANERFF TGCGCCAGCAGCCCCCTTAGCGCCAATGAGCGGTTCTTC
TRBJ2-3 . once TRBV6-6 CASRLTESTDTQYF TGTGCCAGCAGACTGACTGAAAGCACAGATACGCAGTATTTT
TRBJ2-5 . few TRBV9 CASSSRHNPQETQYF TGTGCCAGCAGCTCCCGACACAACCCTCAAGAGACCCAGTACTTC
TRBJ2-4 . . TRBV18 CASSTQQVAKNIQYF TGTGCCAGCTCAACCCAACAGGTAGCCAAAAACATTCAGTACTTC
TRBJ2-7 . few TRBV20-1 CSARGQQSGEQYF TGCAGTGCAAGAGGCCAACAGTCCGGAGAGCAGTACTTC
TRBJ2-2 . once TRBV7-2 CASSLTRVPGELFF TGTGCCAGCAGCTTAACTAGGGTCCCCGGGGAGCTGTTTTTT
TRBJ1-2 . . TRBV20-1 CSASGTSDGYTF TGCAGTGCTTCCGGGACCTCTGATGGCTACACCTTC
TRBJ1-1 . . TRBV29-1 CSVERPSGGAPRKAFF TGCAGCGTTGAAAGACCCAGCGGGGGGGCGCCTCGGAAGGCTTTCTTT
TRBJ2-7 TRBD1 . TRBV18 CASSPRTGGEYEQYF TGTGCCAGCTCACCACGTACAGGGGGCGAGTACGAGCAGTACTTC
TRBJ2-2 TRBD2 . TRBV10-2 CASSDTSGRGTGELFF TGCGCCAGCAGTGATACTAGCGGGAGAGGTACCGGGGAGCTGTTTTTT
TRBJ1-1 . . TRBV5-1 CASSFGGGETEAFF TGCGCCAGCAGCTTCGGAGGGGGTGAGACTGAAGCTTTCTTT
TRBJ1-2 . many TRBV12-3/TRBV12-4 CASSPYGGGYTF TGTGCCAGCAGTCCATATGGGGGAGGCTACACCTTC
TRBJ2-7 TRBD2 . TRBV28 CASSLSTSGREMLRVFRKYNEQYF TGTGCCAGCAGTTTATCGACTAGCGGGAGGGAAATGCTGAGGGTGTTCAGGAAATACAATGAGCAGTACTTC
TRBJ2-1 TRBD2 few TRBV20-1 CSANIEAGGTYNEQFF TGCAGTGCTAATATAGAGGCGGGGGGGACCTACAATGAGCAGTTCTTC
TRBJ1-5 . . TRBV20-1 CSASPGASNQPQHF TGCAGTGCTAGTCCTGGGGCGAGCAATCAGCCCCAGCATTTT
TRBJ1-2 . . TRBV5-1 CASNLYQGDGYTF TGCGCCAGCAACTTATATCAAGGGGATGGCTACACCTTC
TRBJ2-1 . . TRBV11-2 CASSLEGGGSNEQFF TGTGCCAGCAGCTTAGAAGGGGGGGGCAGTAATGAGCAGTTCTTC
TRBJ2-1 . . TRBV20-1 CGHRGGSYNEQFF TGCGGTCACAGGGGGGGCTCCTACAATGAGCAGTTCTTC
TRBJ2-3 . . TRBV4-3 CASSQDVILSTQYF TGCGCCAGCAGCCAAGATGTGATTCTGAGCACGCAGTATTTT
TRBJ2-3 TRBD1 few TRBV7-9 CASSDRDRVPDTQYF TGTGCCAGCAGCGACCGGGACAGGGTTCCAGATACGCAGTATTTT
TRBJ2-5 TRBD1 few TRBV29-1 CSVGTGLETQYF TGCAGCGTGGGGACAGGGTTGGAGACCCAGTACTTC
TRBJ1-2 . . TRBV7-8 CASSPGYRQTDYGYTF TGTGCCAGCAGCCCGGGGTATAGGCAGACTGACTATGGCTACACCTTC
TRBJ2-3 TRBD2 . TRBV7-3 CASSFRAGMADTQYF TGTGCCAGCAGCTTCAGAGCGGGAATGGCAGATACGCAGTATTTT
TRBJ1-2 . . TRBV7-9 CASSPRSGADYGYTF TGTGCCAGCAGCCCACGGTCAGGAGCTGACTATGGCTACACCTTC
TRBJ2-3 TRBD1 . TRBV7-3 CASSSTGGEDTQYF TGTGCCAGCAGCTCGACAGGGGGCGAGGATACGCAGTATTTT
TRBJ2-3 TRBD2 . TRBV20-1 CSAIAGGRVPDEYF TGCAGTGCAATAGCGGGGGGGCGTGTTCCCGATGAGTATTTT